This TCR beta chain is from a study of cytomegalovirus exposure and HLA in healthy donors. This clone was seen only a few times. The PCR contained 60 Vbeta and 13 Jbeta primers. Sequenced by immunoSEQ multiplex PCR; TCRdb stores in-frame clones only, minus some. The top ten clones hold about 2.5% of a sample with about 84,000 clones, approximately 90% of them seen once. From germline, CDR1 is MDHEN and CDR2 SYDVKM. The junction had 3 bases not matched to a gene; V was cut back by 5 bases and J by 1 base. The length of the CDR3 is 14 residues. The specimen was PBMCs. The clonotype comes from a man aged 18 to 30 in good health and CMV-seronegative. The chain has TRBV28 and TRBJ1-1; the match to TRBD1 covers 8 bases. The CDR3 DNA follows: TGTGCCAGCAGTGTGGGACAGGCGAACACTGAAGCTTTCTTT. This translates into CASSVGQANTEAFF.